The source of this TCR beta chain is a study of cytomegalovirus exposure and HLA in healthy donors. The PCR employed 60 Vbeta primers together with 13 Jbeta primers. Assay: immunoSEQ multiplex PCR; the TCRdb copy retains only in-frame clones and omits some. This table holds 200,000 or so clones, 82% found once. With respect to this clone: The target antigen is unknown.

Findings of the study overall: Researchers reported in a later analysis that common viral pathogens appeared linked to several top clusters. V segments that were indistinguishable, TRBV6-2 and TRBV6-3 among them, were omitted from analysis. Reports indicated that the classifier achieved high specificity and sensitivity in diagnosing cytomegalovirus status.

Trimming shortened V by 7 bases and J by 3 bases, and 18 bases separated the two germline ends. CDR1 SEHNR and CDR2 FQNEAQ come from the germline V gene (reference sequence). The CDR3 extends over 15 amino acids. The sequence derives from a boy aged 2-9 years in good health and CMV-seronegative. This rearrangement joins TRBV7-9 to TRBJ1-1; the D gene is possibly TRBD1 (5 bases). The sequenced sample consisted of PBMCs. The CDR3: CASTLESTGYTEAFF. The CDR3 DNA reads TGTGCCAGCACCTTGGAATCTACAGGCTACACTGAAGCTTTCTTT.